This TCR beta chain originates from a study of T-cell reconstitution after alpha-beta-depleted transplantation in children. Using unique molecular identifiers, the investigators prepared the TCRbeta library. From the PCR reads, TCRdb called clonotypes with MiXCR, one entry per CDR3 protein. The data contain roughly 400,000 distinct CDR3 sequences, roughly 20% of them singletons. This clonotype was counted a few times. The ends lost 0 bases at V and 4 bases at J; junction bases unmatched: 11. The germline CDR1 and CDR2 sequences are LNHNV and YYDKDF (reference sequence). CDR3 length: 18 amino acids. This TCR was sampled from a human donor who donated a stem cell graft to a child with acute myeloid leukemia. This chain connects TRBV15 to TRBJ2-2; 7 positions match TRBD2. The material was PBMCs from the stem cell graft donor, obtained from the stem cell graft. Written as DNA, the CDR3 is TGTGCCACCAGCAGAGATGGTCCCCCGGGGGGAGTCACCGGGGAGCTGTTTTTT. Protein product: CATSRDGPPGGVTGELFF.